This T cell receptor beta chain was retrieved from a study of OX40 agonist ivuxolimab in advanced cancers. Regarding the study as a whole: Dosing at 0.1 to 3.0 mg/kg was accompanied by clonal expansion of CD4+ and CD8+ blood T cells by week 6.

The method was immunoSEQ multiplex PCR; TCRdb's version includes in-frame clones alone and lacks a portion of them. Of 50,000 to 60,000 clones detected, approximately 86% appear once; the ten largest clones hold roughly 13%. With respect to this clone: Its antigen is unknown.

Germline CDR1 reads MDHEN; CDR2 reads SYDVKM. The CDR3 loop spans 14 amino acids. The V end lost 6 bases, the J end lost 2 bases, and 13 bases lay between the germline ends. This receptor was obtained from an adult with an advanced solid tumor such as melanoma, head and neck, liver or kidney cancer. The specimen was CD4+ or CD8+ T cells sorted from blood, collected in a trial of the OX40 agonist ivuxolimab. V and J are TRBV28 and TRBJ2-5; D call uncertain. Here the CDR3 DNA reads TGTGCCAGCAGCTCCTCCCTACGGCAAGAGACCCAGTACTTC. As protein: CASSSSLRQETQYF.